This TCR beta chain is from a study of T-cell memory formation after mild COVID-19. In the study overall: TCR clusters mostly belonged to single donors. Study conclusions and caveats: Chiefly within CM and EM were the contracting CD4+ clones; CD8+ ones were within EMRA. Several responding clones turned up in pre-infection memory, indicating that cross-reactive memory may have taken part.

5'RACE with constant-segment primers yielded barcoded, UMI-tagged TCR alpha and TCR beta cDNA libraries. MiXCR, run by TCRdb on the 5' RACE reads, gives a single entry per CDR3 protein. The table records 350,000 to 450,000 distinct CDR3 sequences, 20% to 25% of them present only once. CDR3 size: 15 residues. Trimming removed 3 bases from V and 1 base from J, with 6 bases in between. Germline V CDR1 and CDR2: KGHDR, SFDVKD. Of note for this clonotype: Its target is not known.

This rearrangement joins TRBV24-1 to TRBJ2-6; D remains unclear. This sequence was found in an adult woman who had mild COVID-19 (a few samples of this study predate the infection). Cell type and time point are not known. The sequenced material came from PBMCs or a T cell subset sorted from them (not recorded which). CDR3 nucleotides: TGTGCCACCAGTGATATGAGGTCTGGGGCCAACGTCCTGACTTTC. Translation: CATSDMRSGANVLTF.